This TCR beta chain was profiled in a study of T cell repertoires in cytomegalovirus infection. Study background: An indication of both CMV infection and matching HLA type came from public TCR beta signatures. Findings and limits, study-wide: Carriage of CMV together with the relevant HLA was identifiable through cumulative public TCR beta family frequency. Dominating the ex vivo response were HLA-C-restricted CMV-specific TCR beta clonotypes.

This CDR3 comprises 14 residues. Per the germline V gene, CDR1 is MDHEN and CDR2 is SYDVKM. Trimming removed 7 bases at V and 8 bases at J, with 17 bases between. In TCRdb, the reads were re-called with MiXCR into one record per CDR3 protein. The data show 450,000 to 650,000 distinct CDR3 sequences, about 25% seen once. Concerning this clonotype itself: Its antigen is not known.

The source of this sequence is a human donor in good health (CMV status not recorded). Some clones in this sample may be carry-over from other donors' samples. The chain carries TRBV28 and TRBJ1-4; D is unclear. What was sequenced was PBMCs. The CDR3 loop is CASNRLLRSEKLFF. CDR3 nucleotide sequence: TGTGCCAGCAATAGGCTCCTAAGGAGCGAAAAACTGTTTTTT.